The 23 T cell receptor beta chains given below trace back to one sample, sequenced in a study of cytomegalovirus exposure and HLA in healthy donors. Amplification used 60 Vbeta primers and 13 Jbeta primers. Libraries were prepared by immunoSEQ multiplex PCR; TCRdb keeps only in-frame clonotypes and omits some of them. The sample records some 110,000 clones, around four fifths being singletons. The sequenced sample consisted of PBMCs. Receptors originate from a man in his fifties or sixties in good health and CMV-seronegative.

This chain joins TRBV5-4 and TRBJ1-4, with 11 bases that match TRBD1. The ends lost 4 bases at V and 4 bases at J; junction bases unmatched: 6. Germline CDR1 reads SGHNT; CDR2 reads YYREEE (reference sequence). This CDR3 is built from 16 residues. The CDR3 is CASSADRGLNNEKLFF. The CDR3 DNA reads TGTGCCAGCAGCGCGGACAGGGGGCTTAATAATGAAAAACTGTTTTTT.

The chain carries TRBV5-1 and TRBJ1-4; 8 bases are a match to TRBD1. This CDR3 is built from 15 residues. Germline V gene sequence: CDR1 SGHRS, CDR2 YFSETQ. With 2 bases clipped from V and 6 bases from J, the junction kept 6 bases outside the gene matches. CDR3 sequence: CASSLMTGVDEKLFF. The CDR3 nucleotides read TGCGCCAGCAGCTTAATGACAGGGGTGGATGAAAAACTGTTTTTT.

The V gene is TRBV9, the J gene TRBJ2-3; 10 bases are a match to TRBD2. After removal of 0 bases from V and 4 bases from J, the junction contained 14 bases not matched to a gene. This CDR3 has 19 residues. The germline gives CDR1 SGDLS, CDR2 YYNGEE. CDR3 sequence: CASSVGLLGSGGTADTQYF. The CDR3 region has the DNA TGTGCCAGCAGCGTAGGCCTGCTGGGTAGCGGGGGGACTGCAGATACGCAGTATTTT.

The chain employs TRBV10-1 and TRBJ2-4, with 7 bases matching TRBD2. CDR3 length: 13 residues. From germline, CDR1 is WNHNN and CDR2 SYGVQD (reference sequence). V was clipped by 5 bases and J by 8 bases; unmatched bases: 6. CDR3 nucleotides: TGCGCCAGCAGTCCCAGGGCGGGGGACATTCAGTACTTC. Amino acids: CASSPRAGDIQYF.

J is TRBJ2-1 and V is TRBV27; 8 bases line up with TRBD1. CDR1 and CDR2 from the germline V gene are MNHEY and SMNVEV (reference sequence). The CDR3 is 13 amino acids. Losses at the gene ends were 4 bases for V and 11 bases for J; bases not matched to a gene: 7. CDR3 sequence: CASSSDRDAKQFF. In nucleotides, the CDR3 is TGTGCCAGCAGTTCGGACAGGGATGCTAAGCAGTTCTTC.

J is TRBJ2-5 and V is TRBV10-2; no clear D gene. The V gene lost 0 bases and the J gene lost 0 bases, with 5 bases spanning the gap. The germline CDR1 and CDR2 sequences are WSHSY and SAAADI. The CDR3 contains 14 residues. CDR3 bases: TGCGCCAGCAGTGAGTCGTACAACCAAGAGACCCAGTACTTC. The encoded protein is CASSESYNQETQYF.

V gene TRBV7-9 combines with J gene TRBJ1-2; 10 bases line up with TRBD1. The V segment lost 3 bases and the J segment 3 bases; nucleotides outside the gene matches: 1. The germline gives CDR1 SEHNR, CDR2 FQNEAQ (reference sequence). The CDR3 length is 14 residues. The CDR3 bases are TGTGCCAGCAGCTTGGGGACAGGGGACTATGGCTACACCTTC. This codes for CASSLGTGDYGYTF.

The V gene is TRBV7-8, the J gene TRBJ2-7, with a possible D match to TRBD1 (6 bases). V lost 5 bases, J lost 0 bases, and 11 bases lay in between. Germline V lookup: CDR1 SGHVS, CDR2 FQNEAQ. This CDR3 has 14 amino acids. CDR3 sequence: CASSRLDSSYEQYF. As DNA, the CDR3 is TGTGCCAGCAGCCGTTTGGACAGCTCCTACGAGCAGTACTTC.

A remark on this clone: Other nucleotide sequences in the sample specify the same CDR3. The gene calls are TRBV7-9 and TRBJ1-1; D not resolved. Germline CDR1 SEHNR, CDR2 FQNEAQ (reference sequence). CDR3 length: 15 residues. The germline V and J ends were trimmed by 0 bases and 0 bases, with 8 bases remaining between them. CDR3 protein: CASSLAFGLNTEAFF. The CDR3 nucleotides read TGTGCCAGCAGCTTAGCGTTCGGTTTGAACACTGAAGCTTTCTTT.

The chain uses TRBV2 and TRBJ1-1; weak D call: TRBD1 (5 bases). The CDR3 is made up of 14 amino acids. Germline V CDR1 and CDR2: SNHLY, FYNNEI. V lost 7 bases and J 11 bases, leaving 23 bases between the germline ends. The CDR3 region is CASNPGTPSTEAFF. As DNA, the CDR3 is TGTGCCAGCAACCCGGGGACTCCTTCGACGGAGGCTTTCTTT.

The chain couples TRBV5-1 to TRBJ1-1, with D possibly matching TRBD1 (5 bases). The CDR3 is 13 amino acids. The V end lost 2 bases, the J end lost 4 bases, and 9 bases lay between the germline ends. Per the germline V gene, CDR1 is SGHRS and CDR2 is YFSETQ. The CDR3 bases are TGCGCCAGCAGCTTTACAGGCCCCACTGAAGCTTTCTTT. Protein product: CASSFTGPTEAFF. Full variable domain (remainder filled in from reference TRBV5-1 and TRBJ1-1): KAGVTQTPRYLIKTRGQQVTLSCSPISGHRSVSWYQQTPGQGLQFLFEYFSETQRNKGNFPGRFSGRQFSNSRSEMNVSTLELGDSALYLCASSFTGPTEAFFGQGTRLTVV.

CDR3: CATRGWAVTSGEQFF. The CDR3 DNA reads TGCGCCACGCGAGGGTGGGCCGTAACGTCGGGAGAGCAGTTCTTC. The chain uses TRBV23-1 and TRBJ2-1, with D tentatively TRBD2 (5 bases). TRBV23-1 is an open reading frame, and its role is uncertain. CDR3 length: 15 amino acids. V was pared by 10 bases and J by 10 bases, with 26 bases between.

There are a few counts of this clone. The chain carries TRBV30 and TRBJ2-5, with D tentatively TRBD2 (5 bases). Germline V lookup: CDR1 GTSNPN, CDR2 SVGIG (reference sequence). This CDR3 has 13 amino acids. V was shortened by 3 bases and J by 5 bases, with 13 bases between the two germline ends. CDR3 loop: CAWSRGRTETQYF. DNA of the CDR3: TGTGCCTGGAGCCGAGGGCGCACGGAGACCCAGTACTTC. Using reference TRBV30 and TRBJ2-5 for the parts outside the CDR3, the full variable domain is SQTIHQWPATLVQPVGSPLSLECTVEGTSNPNLYWYRQAAGRGLQLLFYSVGIGQISSEVPQNLSASRPQDRQFILSSKKLLLSDSGFYLCAWSRGRTETQYFGPGTRLLVL.

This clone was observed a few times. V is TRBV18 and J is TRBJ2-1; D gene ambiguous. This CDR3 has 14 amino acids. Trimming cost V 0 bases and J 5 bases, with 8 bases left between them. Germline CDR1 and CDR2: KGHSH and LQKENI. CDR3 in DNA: TGTGCCAGCTCACCACCGAGTATAAACAATGAGCAGTTCTTC. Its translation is CASSPPSINNEQFF.

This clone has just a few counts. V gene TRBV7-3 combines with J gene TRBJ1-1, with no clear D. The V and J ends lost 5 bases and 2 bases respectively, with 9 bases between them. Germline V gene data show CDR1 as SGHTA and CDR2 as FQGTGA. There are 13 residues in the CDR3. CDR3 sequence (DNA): TGTGCCAGCAGCCGACAACCCAACACTGAAGCTTTCTTT. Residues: CASSRQPNTEAFF.

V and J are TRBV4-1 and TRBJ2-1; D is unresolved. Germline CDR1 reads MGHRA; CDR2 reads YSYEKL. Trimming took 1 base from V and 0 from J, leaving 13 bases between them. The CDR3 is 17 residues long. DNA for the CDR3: TGCGCCAGCAGCCAAGGAGTAATGTCAACCTCCTACAATGAGCAGTTCTTC. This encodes CASSQGVMSTSYNEQFF.

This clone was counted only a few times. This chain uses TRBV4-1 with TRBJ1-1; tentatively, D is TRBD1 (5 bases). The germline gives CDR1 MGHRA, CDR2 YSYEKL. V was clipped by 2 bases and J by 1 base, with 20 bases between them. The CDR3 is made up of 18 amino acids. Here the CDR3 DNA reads TGCGCCAGCAGCCAAATCCGGTTTTCAAGGAGGGGGAACACTGAAGCTTTCTTT. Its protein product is CASSQIRFSRRGNTEAFF.

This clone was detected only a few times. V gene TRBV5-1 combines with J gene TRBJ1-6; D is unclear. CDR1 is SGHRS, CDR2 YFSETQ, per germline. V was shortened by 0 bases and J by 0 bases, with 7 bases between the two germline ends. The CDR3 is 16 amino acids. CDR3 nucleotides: TGCGCCAGCAGCTTGGGCCTGAGCTCCTATAATTCACCCCTCCACTTT. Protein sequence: CASSLGLSSYNSPLHF.

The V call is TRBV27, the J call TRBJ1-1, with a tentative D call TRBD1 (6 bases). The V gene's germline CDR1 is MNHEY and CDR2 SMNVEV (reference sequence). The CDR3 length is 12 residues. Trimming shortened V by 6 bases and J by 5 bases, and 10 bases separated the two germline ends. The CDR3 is CASRDRGTEAFF. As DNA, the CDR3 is TGTGCCAGCAGGGACAGAGGTACTGAAGCTTTCTTT.

This CDR3 reads CASSESAESSNYGYTF. CDR3 coding DNA: TGCGCCAGCAGTGAGTCGGCAGAATCCTCTAACTATGGCTACACCTTC. This chain links TRBV10-2 with TRBJ1-2; D gene unclear. The CDR3 is 16 amino acids. V lost 0 bases and J 0 bases, leaving 11 bases between the germline ends. CDR1 is WSHSY, CDR2 SAAADI, per germline.

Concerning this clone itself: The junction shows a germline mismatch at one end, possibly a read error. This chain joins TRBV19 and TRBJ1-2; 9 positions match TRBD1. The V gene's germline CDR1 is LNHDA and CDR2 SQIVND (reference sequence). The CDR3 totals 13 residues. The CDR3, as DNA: TGTGCCAGTACCCCAGGCGGGACAGGGCTCTTCTCCTTC. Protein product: CASTPGGTGLFSF.

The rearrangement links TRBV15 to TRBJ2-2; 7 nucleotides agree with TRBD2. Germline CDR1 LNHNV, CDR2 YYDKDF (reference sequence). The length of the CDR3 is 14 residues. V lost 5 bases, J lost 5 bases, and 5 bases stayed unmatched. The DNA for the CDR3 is TGTGCCACCAGCGGAGGGAGGGAAACCGGGGAGCTGTTTTTT. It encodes CATSGGRETGELFF.

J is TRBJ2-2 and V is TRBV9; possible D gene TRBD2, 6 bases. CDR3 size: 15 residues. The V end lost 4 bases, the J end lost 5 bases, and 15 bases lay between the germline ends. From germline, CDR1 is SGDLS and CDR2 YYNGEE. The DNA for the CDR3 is TGTGCCAGCAGCCCCGGGAGCCGGGGTACCGGGGAGCTGTTTTTT. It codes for CASSPGSRGTGELFF.